These 2 T cell receptor beta chains were sequenced from one sample in a study of beta chain features in type 1 diabetes. Sequenced material consisted of expressed TCRB transcripts (all of the isolated RNA was reverse transcribed). Data came from immunoSEQ multiplex PCR; TCRdb stores just in-frame clones and leaves some out. This table holds about 620,000 clones, roughly 15% found once. The material sequenced was naive CD4+ T cells from blood. The origin of the receptors is a man younger than 35 in good health.

The J gene is TRBJ2-1, the V gene TRBV4-2; TRBD2 agrees at 8 bases. Germline V gene data show CDR1 as LGHNA and CDR2 as YNFKEQ. The CDR3 covers 14 residues. V dropped 0 bases and J dropped 10; count of bases not matched to a gene: 5. CDR3 DNA sequence: TGTGCCAGCAGCCAAGATTGGCGGGAGGCCGAGCAGTTCTTC. Its protein is CASSQDWREAEQFF.

The chain combines TRBV5-1 with TRBJ1-1; TRBD1 matches 7 bases. Germline V gene lookup returns CDR1 SGHRS and CDR2 YFSETQ. V was clipped by 2 bases and J by 1 base; unmatched bases: 5. This CDR3 has 15 residues. The CDR3 DNA sequence: TGCGCCAGCAGCTTAACGGACAGGACGAACACTGAAGCTTTCTTT. Amino acid sequence: CASSLTDRTNTEAFF.